The 14 T cell receptor beta chains below were found in one sample sequenced in a study of PD-L1 blockade in urothelial cancer. Stated time point: pretreatment peripheral blood. The assay was immunoSEQ multiplex PCR, and TCRdb's table has in-frame clones only and misses some. The sample comprises approximately 72,000 clones, 70% to 90% of which are singletons, and about 16% rests with the top ten. Sequencing was performed on PBMCs, taken around atezolizumab (anti-PD-L1) treatment. These receptors originate from a man aged 55 to 70 with urothelial cancer.

This clone was observed a handful of times. This chain connects TRBV28 to TRBJ1-2, with D possibly matching TRBD1 (6 bases). The CDR3 spans 12 residues. V lost 11 bases and J 8 bases, leaving 18 bases between the germline ends. Germline-derived CDR1 and CDR2 are MDHEN and SYDVKM. As DNA, the CDR3 is TGTGCCGGGGACGGGGGGCCCAGAGGCTACACCTTC. It translates to CAGDGGPRGYTF.

This chain joins TRBV21-1 and TRBJ2-7; TRBD1, the table's D call, lacks a check against the DNA. TRBV21-1 is assigned pseudogene status. The length of the CDR3 is 14 residues. CDR3 amino acids: CASSKVGQTYEQYF. Written as DNA, the CDR3 is TGTGCCAGCAGCAAAGTTGGACAGACCTACGAGCAGTACTTC.

The rearrangement links TRBV13 to TRBJ2-3; a possible D gene is TRBD1 (7 bases). V was cut by 5 bases and J by 3 bases, with 12 bases left in between. CDR3 length: 14 residues. Germline V CDR1 and CDR2: PRHDT, FYEKMQ (reference sequence). The CDR3 sequence: CASSLAGGTDTQYF. DNA for the CDR3: TGTGCCAGCAGCCTCGCAGGGGGGACAGATACGCAGTATTTT.

The V call is TRBV19, the J call TRBJ1-4; 9 bases are shared with TRBD1. V gave up 8 bases and J gave up 1 base; unmatched junction bases: 8. In germline, CDR1 is LNHDA, CDR2 SQIVND (reference sequence). The CDR3 has 16 residues. The CDR3 DNA sequence: TGTGCCAGTCTAGAAGGGACAGGGCTAACTAATGAAAAACTGTTTTTT. Translated: CASLEGTGLTNEKLFF.

The chain recombines TRBV5-4 with TRBJ1-2; D may be TRBD1 (5 bases). The ends were cut back, 0 bases at V and 6 bases at J, with 9 bases in the middle. Germline V lookup: CDR1 SGHNT, CDR2 YYREEE (reference sequence). There are 13 residues in the CDR3. The CDR3 loop is CASSLGGVDGYTF. CDR3 bases: TGTGCCAGCAGCTTGGGGGGCGTCGATGGCTACACCTTC. Full variable domain (outside the CDR3, taken from reference TRBV5-4 and TRBJ1-2): ETGVTQSPTHLIKTRGQQVTLRCSSQSGHNTVSWYQQALGQGPQFIFQYYREEENGRGNFPPRFSGLQFPNYSSELNVNALELDDSALYLCASSLGGVDGYTFGSGTRLTVV.

This clone turned up a few times. V and J are TRBV6-1 and TRBJ2-7; 7 bases line up with TRBD1. The CDR3 covers 15 residues. Germline V gives CDR1 MNHNS, CDR2 SASEGT. V lost 5 bases and J lost 3; bases outside the gene matches: 10. CDR3 amino acids: CASSNQGEKGYEQYF. CDR3 sequence (DNA): TGTGCCAGCAGTAATCAGGGGGAAAAGGGCTACGAGCAGTACTTC.

The rearrangement links TRBV7-6 to TRBJ1-3, with D uncertain. CDR1 and CDR2 from the germline V gene are SGHVS and FNYEAQ. Trimming took 2 bases from V and 0 from J, leaving 11 bases between them. The CDR3 loop spans 16 amino acids. The CDR3 DNA sequence: TGTGCCAGCAGCTTATCAAGAGGTCGCTCTGGAAACACCATATATTTT. Protein: CASSLSRGRSGNTIYF.

The rearrangement joins TRBV29-1 to TRBJ2-3; 7 bases agree with TRBD2. Germline CDR1 SQVTM, CDR2 ANQGSEA. The CDR3 contains 13 residues. V trimming: 2 bases; J trimming: 6 bases; junction bases outside the gene matches: 5. DNA of the CDR3: TGCAGCGTTGAAACTAGCGCCAGGGATACGCAGTATTTT. It encodes CSVETSARDTQYF.

The chain employs TRBV18 and TRBJ2-1, with D maybe TRBD1 (5 bases). V shed 0 bases and J shed 5 bases, with 8 bases lying between them. Germline V gene data show CDR1 as KGHSH and CDR2 as LQKENI. This CDR3 contains 14 residues. The CDR3 region has the DNA TGTGCCAGCTCACCACCGGCACAGGACAATGAGCAGTTCTTC. As protein: CASSPPAQDNEQFF.

The CDR3 DNA reads as TGTGCCACCAGCGGCGGGGGGGCCCACGAGCAGTACTTC. It codes for CATSGGGAHEQYF. V and J are TRBV15 and TRBJ2-7; 9 nucleotides match TRBD2. The ends lost 5 bases at V and 5 bases at J; junction bases unmatched: 4. The CDR3 loop spans 13 amino acids. CDR1 LNHNV and CDR2 YYDKDF come from the germline V gene (reference sequence).

This chain uses TRBV4-1 with TRBJ1-2; the match to TRBD1 covers 7 bases. The CDR3 spans 15 residues. Unmatched junction bases numbered 12, after V lost 2 bases and J lost 9 bases. CDR1 MGHRA and CDR2 YSYEKL come from the germline V gene. The chain's CDR3 is CASSQRTGPSRSYTF. The CDR3 DNA reads TGCGCCAGCAGCCAACGGACAGGCCCAAGTAGGAGCTACACCTTC.

This rearrangement joins TRBV25-1 to TRBJ2-2, with 7 nucleotides matching TRBD2. After removal of 6 bases from V and 7 bases from J, the junction contained 2 bases not matched to a gene. Germline V gene lookup returns CDR1 MGHDK and CDR2 SYGVNS. The CDR3 runs 12 residues. The CDR3 DNA sequence: TGTGCCAGCAGACGGGGGGACGGGGAGCTGTTTTTT. Protein sequence: CASRRGDGELFF.

A single count supports this clone. A junction end diverges from the germline sequence, so it may reflect a read error. The V and J genes are TRBV6-1 and TRBJ2-7; 9 bases agree with TRBD1. In germline, CDR1 is MNHNS, CDR2 SASEGT. The CDR3 loop spans 14 amino acids. CDR3 protein: CASSSDRGSFEQYF. The CDR3 DNA is TGTGCCAGCAGTTCGGACAGGGGTTCCTTCGAGCAGTACTTC.

This clone was observed once. J is TRBJ1-1 and V is TRBV7-2, with a tentative D call TRBD1 (6 bases). The V end was cut by 4 bases, the J end by 2 bases, with 14 bases between. The CDR3 consists of 15 residues. Per the germline V gene, CDR1 is SGHTA and CDR2 is FQGNSA. The CDR3 loop reads CASSSRQVRNTEAFF. The CDR3 DNA sequence: TGTGCCAGCAGCTCCCGACAGGTCCGCAACACTGAAGCTTTCTTT.